These T cell receptor beta chains were read from a single sample in a study of OX40 agonist ivuxolimab in advanced cancers. Clones were sequenced by immunoSEQ multiplex PCR, and TCRdb holds only the in-frame ones, with some missing. Here the sample spans 55,000 to 65,000 clones, around 93% being singletons. The specimen comprised CD4+ or CD8+ T cells sorted from blood, sampled in a trial of the OX40 agonist ivuxolimab. These TCRs come from an adult with an advanced solid tumor such as melanoma, head and neck, liver or kidney cancer. Both conserved end residues are part of each CDR3. The D gene is left open where the match is weak. Size is stated for part of the rows, as once, few or many counts, or as a class when the clone is expanded.

abundance	v_gene	j_gene	d_gene	CDR3nt	CDR3aa
-	TRBV5-6	TRBJ1-2	-	TGTGCCAGCAGCGCTACAGGGAGTGGTGGCTACACCTTC	CASSATGSGGYTF
once	TRBV19	TRBJ2-1	TRBD1	TGTGCCAGTAGGCAACAGGGGGCCGGCAATGAGCAGTTCTTC	CASRQQGAGNEQFF
-	TRBV5-1	TRBJ1-3	-	TGCGCCAGCAGACCGGGACGAGACTCTGGAAACACCATATATTTT	CASRPGRDSGNTIYF
-	TRBV18	TRBJ2-2	-	TGTGCCAGCTCCCCCGGGACCAACACCGGGGAGCTGTTTTTT	CASSPGTNTGELFF
-	TRBV15	TRBJ1-1	-	TGTGCCACCAGCAGAGATTTGCCGAACCGCAACACTGAAGCTTTCTTT	CATSRDLPNRNTEAFF
-	TRBV14	TRBJ2-1	TRBD2	TGTGCCAGCAGCCTTAGACTAGCGGGAAGTGTTGAGCAGTTCTTC	CASSLRLAGSVEQFF
-	TRBV18	TRBJ2-1	TRBD2	TGTGCCAGCTCACCCCCGCTAGCGGGAGGGCGTTATAATGAGCAGTTCTTC	CASSPPLAGGRYNEQFF
once	TRBV5-8	TRBJ1-1	-	TGTGCCAGCAGCTTGGTGTCTGGGAACACTGAAGCTTTCTTT	CASSLVSGNTEAFF
-	TRBV5-1	TRBJ2-3	-	TGCGCCAGCAGCATTGGAAGCCAGGCTGGGGCAGATACGCAGTATTTT	CASSIGSQAGADTQYF
once	TRBV6-1	TRBJ2-3	-	TGTGCCAGCAGTGAACAGCCATCTAGCACAGATACGCAGTATTTT	CASSEQPSSTDTQYF
-	TRBV19	TRBJ1-2	-	TGTGCCAGTAGTACCGGACAGCACTATGGCTACACCTTC	CASSTGQHYGYTF
once	TRBV5-1	TRBJ2-2	TRBD2	TGCGCCAGCAGCCCCGGACTAGCGGTGGGGAACACCGGGGAGCTGTTTTTT	CASSPGLAVGNTGELFF
-	TRBV4-1	TRBJ1-1	-	TGCGCCAGCAGCCAAGGAAGTGCCCGCGCCACTGAAGCTTTCTTT	CASSQGSARATEAFF
-	TRBV25-1	TRBJ1-5	TRBD1	TGTGCCAGCACCGGGACAGATAGCAATCAGCCCCAGCATTTT	CASTGTDSNQPQHF
-	TRBV5-1	TRBJ2-1	-	TGCGCCAGCAGCTTGGGAGGGACCTCCTACAATGAGCAGTTCTTC	CASSLGGTSYNEQFF
-	TRBV6-5	TRBJ2-5	-	TGTGCCAGCAGTTACTCGGCTCGGGCCTCCCGGGAGACCCAGTACTTC	CASSYSARASRETQYF
-	TRBV10-3	TRBJ2-7	TRBD1	TGTGCCATCAGTGAGGGCGGACAGGGTCAGTACTTC	CAISEGGQGQYF
-	TRBV19	TRBJ2-7	TRBD1	TGTGCCAGTAGTATCAGGGGGCCGATCTACGAGCAGTACTTC	CASSIRGPIYEQYF
-	TRBV7-2	TRBJ2-7	TRBD1	TGTGCCAGCAGCCCACAGGGGGCGTCAACGGGCGAGCAGTACTTC	CASSPQGASTGEQYF
-	TRBV5-1	TRBJ1-2	-	TGCGCCAGCAGCTTCGGGGTCGAGATCTATGGCTACACCTTC	CASSFGVEIYGYTF
-	TRBV7-8	TRBJ1-1	TRBD1	TGTGCCAGCAGCTTGACAGGGGACACTGAAGCTTTCTTT	CASSLTGDTEAFF